This TCR beta chain was obtained from a study of cytomegalovirus exposure and HLA in healthy donors. This PCR relied on a set of 60 Vbeta primers and 13 Jbeta primers. Sequenced by immunoSEQ multiplex PCR; TCRdb stores in-frame clones only, minus some. The sample includes roughly 110,000 clones, about 81% seen only once; the top ten take approximately 2.5%. Findings of the study overall: Presence/absence analyses assumed roughly uniform sequencing depth across donors. Rates of TCR association differed by HLA locus in a later analysis, with DRB1 highest and HLA-C lowest. An analysis that was carried out later associated 15,000 to 20,000 TCR beta sequences with HLA alleles at 0.05 false discovery rate.

Comment on this clone: The antigen is unknown.

The TCR originated in a man aged 25-45 years in good health and CMV-seropositive. Sequences were obtained from PBMCs.

This chain's CDR3 is CASSSGQGASFYGYTF. The CDR3 region has the DNA TGTGCCAGCAGCTCGGGACAGGGGGCGAGCTTCTATGGCTACACCTTC. The V and J genes are TRBV7-9 and TRBJ1-2; 12 nucleotides align to TRBD1. In germline, CDR1 is SEHNR, CDR2 FQNEAQ (reference sequence). V shed 4 bases, J shed 4 bases, and the junction held 7 bases outside the gene matches. This CDR3 spans 16 amino acids.